The 22 T cell receptor beta chains reported below all come from one sample, sequenced in a study of blood T cells in healthy people across ages. Primers used in a second PCR of about 6 to 11 cycles were a sample-barcoded 5' primer and a J-beta primer mix. TCRdb ran MiXCR on the 5' RACE reads and lists one entry per CDR3 protein. The sample lists around 850,000 distinct CDR3 sequences, under 40% seen once, with around 13% in the top ten. The sample taken for sequencing was blood. The receptor source for this set is a man aged 18-30 years in good health.

The J gene is TRBJ2-1, the V gene TRBV4-3; weak D call: TRBD2 (7 bases). V was shortened by 4 bases and J by 5 bases, with 18 bases between the two germline ends. This CDR3 is built from 16 residues. The germline gives CDR1 LGHNA, CDR2 YSLEER. The CDR3 DNA sequence: TGCGCCAGCAGCCCAGAGACGGGGGGCCCTGACAATGAGCAGTTCTTC. It specifies CASSPETGGPDNEQFF.

Turning to this clonotype: One base away lies a much larger clone, so this may be a sequencing read error. The chain recombines TRBV20-1 with TRBJ2-3; a weak D match, TRBD2 (5 bases). Germline V CDR1 and CDR2: DFQATT, SNEGSKA (reference sequence). The CDR3 is made up of 16 amino acids. The CDR3, as DNA: TGCAGTGCTAGATTCCAGCCACATCCTAGCACAGATGCGCAGTATTTT. Encoded protein: CSARFQPHPSTDAQYF.

This clonotype was picked up many times. The chain combines TRBV15 with TRBJ2-3, with D possibly being TRBD1 (5 bases). Germline-derived CDR1 and CDR2 are LNHNV and YYDKDF (reference sequence). V was pared by 6 bases and J by 4 bases, with 14 bases between. The CDR3 totals 14 residues. CDR3 sequence reads: CATRRMTEPDTQYF. CDR3 DNA: TGTGCCACCAGGAGAATGACAGAACCAGATACGCAGTATTTT.

V usage is TRBV7-8 and J usage is TRBJ2-1; D is unresolved. Trimming stripped 4 bases from V and 1 base from J, with 5 bases between. The CDR3 extends over 13 amino acids. Germline CDR1 reads SGHVS; CDR2 reads FQNEAQ. The CDR3 DNA reads TGTGCCAGCAGCTGGCAATCCTACAATGAGCAGTTCTTC. Translating gives CASSWQSYNEQFF.

This clonotype was detected a few times. The chain carries TRBV7-2 and TRBJ2-4, with TRBD2 as a possible D gene (6 bases). CDR1 SGHTA and CDR2 FQGNSA come from the germline V gene. Trimming pared 2 bases from V and 0 bases from J, leaving 11 bases between. This CDR3 has 16 residues. The CDR3 DNA sequence: TGTGCCAGCAGCTTACGGGGGAAACTAGCCAAAAACATTCAGTACTTC. This gives the protein CASSLRGKLAKNIQYF.

The chain links TRBV7-2 to TRBJ2-1, with D unresolved. The DNA end is a closer match to TRBJ2-7, so the J assignment may be wrong. Germline CDR1 reads SGHTA; CDR2 reads FQGNSA. The CDR3 runs 15 residues. CDR3 sequence reads: CASSLVGISYNGQYF. The DNA for the CDR3 is TGTGCCAGCAGCTTAGTGGGGATCTCCTACAATGGGCAGTACTTC.

The gene calls are TRBV9 and TRBJ1-1; no clear D gene. Trimming removed 4 bases from V and 3 bases from J, with 16 bases in between. The CDR3 totals 15 residues. Per the germline V gene, CDR1 is SGDLS and CDR2 is YYNGEE. CDR3 nucleotides: TGTGCCAGCAGCCCGAGGCGCAGAGATGACACTGAAGCTTTCTTT. Translated, it gives CASSPRRRDDTEAFF. The full variable domain, with the rest looked up from reference TRBV9 and TRBJ1-1, is DSGVTQTPKHLITATGQRVTLRCSPRSGDLSVYWYQQSLDQGLQFLIQYYNGEERAKGNILERFSAQQFPDLHSELNLSSLELGDSALYFCASSPRRRDDTEAFFGQGTRLTVV.

This clonotype was counted at least ten times. At one of its ends the junction is not consistent with the germline gene, which may arise from a read error. V is TRBV7-9 and J is TRBJ2-1; D remains unclear. The CDR3 is 12 amino acids. From germline, CDR1 is SEHNR and CDR2 FQNEAQ (reference sequence). For the CDR3, the DNA is TGCGCCAGCAGCTTGGCATCCAATGAGCAGTTCTTC. As protein: CASSLASNEQFF.

This clonotype was counted a few times. This chain joins TRBV7-9 and TRBJ2-3; 7 bases are shared with TRBD2. This CDR3 is 13 amino acids long. Trimming cost V 6 bases and J 13 bases; bases outside gene matches: 13. Per germline, CDR1 SEHNR and CDR2 FQNEAQ (reference sequence). The CDR3 reads CASSETGGTSEYF. CDR3 DNA: TGTGCCAGCAGTGAAACGGGCGGTACTAGCGAGTATTTT.

The table lists this clonotype with a few counts. The CDR3 nucleotides read TGTGCCAGCTCACCCGGGGCAGGGGGCTTCGAGCAGTACTTC. Encoded protein: CASSPGAGGFEQYF. V usage is TRBV18 and J usage is TRBJ2-7, with 8 bases lining up with TRBD1. CDR1 and CDR2 from the germline V gene are KGHSH and LQKENI. This CDR3 has 14 amino acids. The V segment lost 3 bases and the J segment 6 bases; nucleotides outside the gene matches: 7.

The chain couples TRBV10-3 to TRBJ1-5; TRBD1 agrees at 10 bases. The CDR3 covers 13 residues. Trimming took 10 bases from V and 4 from J; bases not matched to a gene: 4. The V gene's germline CDR1 is ENHRY and CDR2 SYGVKD. CDR3 loop: CATRTGGNQPQHF. CDR3 DNA: TGTGCCACCCGGACAGGGGGAAATCAGCCCCAGCATTTT.

This clonotype was counted between two and nine times. The rearrangement joins TRBV7-9 to TRBJ1-1; D unresolved. The V end was cut by 1 base, the J end by 6 bases, with 9 bases between. This CDR3 has 13 amino acids. Germline CDR1 SEHNR, CDR2 FQNEAQ (reference sequence). The DNA of the CDR3 is TGTGCCAGCAGCTTAGGAATAATTGCTGAAGCTTTCTTT. It is translated as CASSLGIIAEAFF. Complete variable domain (other parts from reference TRBV7-9 and TRBJ1-1): DTGVSQNPRHKITKRGQNVTFRCDPISEHNRLYWYRQTLGQGPEFLTYFQNEAQLEKSRLLSDRFSAERPKGSFSTLEIQRTEQGDSAMYLCASSLGIIAEAFFGQGTRLTVV.

The chain couples TRBV20-1 to TRBJ2-2; D ambiguous. The length of the CDR3 is 13 residues. Germline V gene sequence: CDR1 DFQATT, CDR2 SNEGSKA (reference sequence). Trimming shortened V by 3 bases and J by 1 base, and 6 bases separated the two germline ends. In DNA, the CDR3 is TGCAGTGCTAGCCCACAGAACACCGGGGAGCTGTTTTTT. It specifies CSASPQNTGELFF.

This clonotype was picked up many times. CDR3 in DNA: TGCAGTGCTCCGGGACTAGCTTCCAATGAGCAGTTCTTC. This encodes CSAPGLASNEQFF. The chain is built from TRBV20-1 and TRBJ2-1, with TRBD2 matching over 9 bases. Germline values: CDR1 DFQATT, CDR2 SNEGSKA (reference sequence). The CDR3 contains 13 residues. V was clipped by 5 bases and J by 6 bases; unmatched bases: 5.

This clonotype was counted a few times. V gene TRBV20-1 combines with J gene TRBJ2-3; D ambiguous. From germline, CDR1 is DFQATT and CDR2 SNEGSKA (reference sequence). CDR3 length equals 13 residues. Trimming removed 6 bases from V and 5 bases from J, with 15 bases in between. The CDR3 DNA is TGCAGTGCGACTCCGTTTATTCTAGATACGCAGTATTTT. This encodes CSATPFILDTQYF.

The V and J genes are TRBV27 and TRBJ2-3; D possibly corresponds to TRBD1 (5 bases). Germline CDR1 and CDR2: MNHEY and SMNVEV (reference sequence). This CDR3 comprises 15 residues. V shed 2 bases and J shed 4 bases, with 13 bases lying between them. CDR3 coding DNA: TGTGCCAGCAGTTTACTGGGGCAATTGCCAGATACGCAGTATTTT. Its protein product is CASSLLGQLPDTQYF.

This clonotype was counted between two and nine times. J is TRBJ2-7 and V is TRBV5-1; possible D gene TRBD1, 6 bases. With 2 bases removed from V and 6 bases from J, the gap between germline ends came to 15 bases. Germline V gene lookup returns CDR1 SGHRS and CDR2 YFSETQ. CDR3 length: 14 residues. Written as DNA, the CDR3 is TGCGCCAGCAGCTTTAGGGGGTTAACGGGCGAGCAGTACTTC. It is translated as CASSFRGLTGEQYF.

The J gene is TRBJ2-7, the V gene TRBV27; a possible D gene is TRBD2 (5 bases). CDR3 length equals 13 residues. V shed 6 bases and J shed 0 bases, with 9 bases lying between them. Germline values: CDR1 MNHEY, CDR2 SMNVEV (reference sequence). The CDR3 DNA follows: TGTGCCAGCAGGTTTGGGAGCTCCTACGAGCAGTACTTC. It translates to CASRFGSSYEQYF.

V is TRBV7-9 and J is TRBJ2-7, with D possibly called TRBD1 or TRBD2 (5 bases each). With 3 bases removed from V and 6 bases from J, the gap between germline ends came to 9 bases. The CDR3 loop spans 12 amino acids. Germline CDR1 SEHNR, CDR2 FQNEAQ (reference sequence). CDR3 amino acids: CASSLRGTEQYF. The CDR3 coding sequence is TGTGCCAGCAGCTTGAGAGGGACCGAGCAGTACTTC. Looking up the rest from reference TRBV7-9 and TRBJ2-7 gives the full variable domain: DTGVSQNPRHKITKRGQNVTFRCDPISEHNRLYWYRQTLGQGPEFLTYFQNEAQLEKSRLLSDRFSAERPKGSFSTLEIQRTEQGDSAMYLCASSLRGTEQYFGPGTRLTVT.

The CDR3 DNA reads TGTGCCACCACTACCCCAAACCGGCGGGCTTTCTTT. Encoded protein: CATTTPNRRAFF. The chain carries TRBV15 and TRBJ1-1, with D unresolved. Trimming cost V 7 bases and J 11 bases, with 17 bases left between them. The germline V gene has CDR1 LNHNV and CDR2 YYDKDF (reference sequence). The CDR3 length is 12 residues.

The J gene is TRBJ1-2, the V gene TRBV28, with D possibly matching TRBD1 (6 bases). Germline assignment: CDR1 MDHEN and CDR2 SYDVKM. Trimming removed 5 bases from V and 7 bases from J, with 17 bases in between. The CDR3 consists of 14 residues. The CDR3 is CASSLVGGGGGYTF. As DNA, the CDR3 is TGTGCCAGCAGTCTCGTGGGCGGAGGGGGTGGCTACACCTTC.

The chain is built from TRBV4-1 and TRBJ1-5; D is unclear. From germline, CDR1 is MGHRA and CDR2 YSYEKL. The V end was cut by 4 bases, the J end by 3 bases, with 13 bases between. This CDR3 has 15 amino acids. CDR3 DNA: TGCGCCAGCAGCCGCACGAGCGGGGACAATCAGCCCCAGCATTTT. As protein: CASSRTSGDNQPQHF.